These T cell receptor beta chains were read from a single sample in a study of T cells in Graves' hyperthyroidism and ophthalmopathy. TCRdb fed the multiplex PCR reads into MiXCR, producing one record per CDR3 protein. This table holds under 450,000 distinct CDR3 sequences, 15% to 18% found once. The sample comprised blood. These receptors all stem from a woman aged 18 to 35 with Graves' hyperthyroidism. Both conserved end residues are part of each CDR3. D genes are given only for firm matches.

>TRBJ2-7|TRBV20-1|NA
CSASPSRGNYEQYF
>TRBJ2-7|TRBV2|NA
CASRLDTNTYEQYF
>TRBJ2-1|TRBV28|NA
CATQFPSSFNEQFF
>TRBJ1-2|TRBV6-1|NA
CASSPAREGGYGYTF
>TRBJ2-3|TRBV5-4|TRBD2
CASNREGVDTQYF
>TRBJ2-3|TRBV29-1|NA
CSVELARTDTQYF
>TRBJ1-3|TRBV2|NA
CVSRDKGRAGNTIYF
>TRBJ2-3|TRBV10-3|NA
CAIRGRLDTQYF
>TRBJ1-1|TRBV20-1|TRBD1
CSAETGVGDTEAFF
>TRBJ2-7|TRBV20-1|NA
CSGGANYEQYF
>TRBJ1-1|TRBV11-3|NA
CASRALISVTEAFF
>TRBJ2-7|TRBV19|NA
CASTRDEQYF
>TRBJ2-2|TRBV12-3/TRBV12-4|NA
CASSLRETGELFF
>TRBJ1-2|TRBV20-1|NA
CSASRSQGLKGGYTF
>TRBJ1-3|TRBV6-5|NA
CASSYSSSSGNTIYF